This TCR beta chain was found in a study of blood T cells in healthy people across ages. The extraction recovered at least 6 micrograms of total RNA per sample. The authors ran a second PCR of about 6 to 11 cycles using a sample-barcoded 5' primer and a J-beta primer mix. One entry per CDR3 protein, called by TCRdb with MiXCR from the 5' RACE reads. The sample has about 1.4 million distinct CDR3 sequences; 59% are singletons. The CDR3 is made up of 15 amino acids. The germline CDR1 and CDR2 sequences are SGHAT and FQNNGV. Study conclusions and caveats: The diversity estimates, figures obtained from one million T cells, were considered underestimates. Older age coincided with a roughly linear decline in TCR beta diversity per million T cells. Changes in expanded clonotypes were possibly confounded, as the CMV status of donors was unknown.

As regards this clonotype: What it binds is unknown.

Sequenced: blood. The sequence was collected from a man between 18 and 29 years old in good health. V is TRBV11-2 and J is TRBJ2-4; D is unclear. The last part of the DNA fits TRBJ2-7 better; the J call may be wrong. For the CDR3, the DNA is TGTGCCAGCAGCTTAGGGGCAACTGGTTTCTACGAGCAGTACTTC. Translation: CASSLGATGFYEQYF.